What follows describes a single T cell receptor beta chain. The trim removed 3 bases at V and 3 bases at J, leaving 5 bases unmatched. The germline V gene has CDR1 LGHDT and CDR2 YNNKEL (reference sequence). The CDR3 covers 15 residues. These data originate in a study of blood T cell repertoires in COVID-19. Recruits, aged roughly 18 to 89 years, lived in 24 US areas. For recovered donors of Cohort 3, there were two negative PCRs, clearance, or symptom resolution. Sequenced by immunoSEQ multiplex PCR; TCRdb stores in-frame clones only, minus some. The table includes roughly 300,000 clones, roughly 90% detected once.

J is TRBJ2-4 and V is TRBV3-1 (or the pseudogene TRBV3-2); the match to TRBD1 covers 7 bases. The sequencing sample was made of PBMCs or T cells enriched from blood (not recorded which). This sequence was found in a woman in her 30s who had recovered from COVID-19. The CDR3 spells CASSHRQGHKNIQYF. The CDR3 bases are TGTGCCAGCAGCCACAGACAGGGCCACAAAAACATTCAGTACTTC.